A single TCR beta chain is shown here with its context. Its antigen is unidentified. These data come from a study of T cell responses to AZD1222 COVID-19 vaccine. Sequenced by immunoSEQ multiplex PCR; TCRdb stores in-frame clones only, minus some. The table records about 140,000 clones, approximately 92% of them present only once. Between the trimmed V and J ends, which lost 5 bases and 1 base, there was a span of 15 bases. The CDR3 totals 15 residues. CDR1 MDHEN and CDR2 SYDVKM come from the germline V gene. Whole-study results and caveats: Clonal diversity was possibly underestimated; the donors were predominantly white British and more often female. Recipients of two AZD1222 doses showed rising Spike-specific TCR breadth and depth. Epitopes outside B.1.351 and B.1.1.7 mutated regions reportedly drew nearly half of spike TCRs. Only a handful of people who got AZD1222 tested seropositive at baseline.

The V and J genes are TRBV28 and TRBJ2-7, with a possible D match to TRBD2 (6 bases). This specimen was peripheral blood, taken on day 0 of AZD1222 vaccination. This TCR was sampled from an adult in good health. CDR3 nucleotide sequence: TGTGCCAGCAGTGGGGGACTGTTGAATTCCTACGAGCAGTACTTC. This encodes CASSGGLLNSYEQYF.